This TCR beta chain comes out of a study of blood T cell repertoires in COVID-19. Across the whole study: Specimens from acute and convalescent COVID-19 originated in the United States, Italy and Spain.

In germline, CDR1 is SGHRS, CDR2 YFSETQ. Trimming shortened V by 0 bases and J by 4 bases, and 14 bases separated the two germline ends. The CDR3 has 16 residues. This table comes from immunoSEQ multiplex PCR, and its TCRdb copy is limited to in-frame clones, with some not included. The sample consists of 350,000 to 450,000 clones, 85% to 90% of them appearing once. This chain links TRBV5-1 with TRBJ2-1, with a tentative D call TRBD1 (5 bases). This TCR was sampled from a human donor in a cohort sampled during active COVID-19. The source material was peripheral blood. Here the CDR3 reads CASSLAVGEPYNEQFF. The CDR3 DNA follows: TGCGCCAGCAGCTTGGCCGTAGGGGAACCGTACAATGAGCAGTTCTTC.